The entry below describes one T cell receptor (beta chain). Antigen specificity is unknown. Since all of the isolated RNA was reverse transcribed, expressed TCRB transcripts were what got sequenced. Data came from immunoSEQ multiplex PCR; TCRdb stores just in-frame clones and leaves some out. The data show tens of thousands of clones, roughly 34% seen once. This sample is part of a study of beta chain features in type 1 diabetes. CDR1 and CDR2 (germline): SGHTA, FQGNSA. CDR3 length: 14 amino acids. The V and J ends lost 5 bases and 5 bases respectively, with 14 bases between them. Whole-study findings and limits: In all four CD4+ subsets, TCRB CDR3 length was significantly, moderately reduced in type 1 diabetes.

This sequence was found in a woman aged 18-35 years in good health. The material sequenced was stem cell memory CD4+ T cells from blood. This chain links TRBV7-2 with TRBJ2-3; tentatively, D is TRBD1 (5 bases). The CDR3 DNA reads as TGTGCCAGCAGCCTAGGGGTTCGGGTAGATACGCAGTATTTT. This encodes CASSLGVRVDTQYF.